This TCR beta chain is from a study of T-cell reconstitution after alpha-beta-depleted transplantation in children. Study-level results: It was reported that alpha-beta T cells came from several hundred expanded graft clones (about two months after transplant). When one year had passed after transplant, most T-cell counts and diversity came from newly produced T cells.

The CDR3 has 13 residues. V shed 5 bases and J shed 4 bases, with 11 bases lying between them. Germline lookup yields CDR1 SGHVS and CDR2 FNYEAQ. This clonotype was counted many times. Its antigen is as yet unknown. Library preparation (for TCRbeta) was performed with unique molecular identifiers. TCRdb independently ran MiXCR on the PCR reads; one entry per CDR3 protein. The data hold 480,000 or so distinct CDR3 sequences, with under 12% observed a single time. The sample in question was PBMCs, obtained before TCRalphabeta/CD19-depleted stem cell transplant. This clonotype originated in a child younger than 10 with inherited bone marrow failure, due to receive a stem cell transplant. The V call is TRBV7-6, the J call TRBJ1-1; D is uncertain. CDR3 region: CASSQTIATEAFF. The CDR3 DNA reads TGTGCCAGCAGCCAAACAATCGCCACTGAAGCTTTCTTT.